The TCR beta chain under discussion was sequenced for a study of human T cells and chemical hapten exposure. The V gene end was trimmed by 2 bases and the J gene end by 2 bases; junction bases not matched to a gene: 3. Germline V CDR1 and CDR2: KGHSH, LQKENI. The CDR3 loop spans 16 amino acids. As for this clonotype: Its antigen is as yet unknown.

Points from the study as a whole: The study found expanded TCRs formed significantly more large CDR3 similarity clusters than controls.

TCRdb reprocessed the RACE reads with MiXCR, giving one entry per CDR3 protein. The sample lists more than 300,000 distinct CDR3 sequences; roughly 5.3% were seen once. Documented time point: pre-sensitization, week 0. Treatment described: therapeutic diphenylcyclopropenone sensitization with weekly scalp DPC. The rearrangement joins TRBV18 to TRBJ2-3, with 11 bases fitting TRBD2. The sequences come from whole blood, collected in connection with sensitization to the hapten diphenylcyclopropenone (DPC). The origin of this receptor is a woman in her 50s with alopecia areata. Some clones in this sample may be carry-over from other donors' samples. The CDR3 here is CASSPTSGGNTDTQYF. The CDR3 coding sequence is TGTGCCAGCTCACCAACTAGCGGGGGAAACACAGATACGCAGTATTTT.